These T cell receptor beta chains were read from a single sample in a study of blood T cell repertoires in COVID-19. The assay was immunoSEQ multiplex PCR, and TCRdb's table has in-frame clones only and misses some. The sample includes 270,000 or so clones, less than 85% of them seen just once. The source material was peripheral blood. These receptors originate from a woman between 18 and 29 years old with acute or convalescent COVID-19. CDR3s include the opening cysteine and the closing phenylalanine or tryptophan. A D gene is named only where the DNA matches it firmly. Only some rows state a clone size, as once, few, many or a class for expanded clones.

TRBV5-4	TRBJ2-7	TRBD2	-	16	CASSSSGTSRSYEQYF	TGTGCCAGCAGCTCATCCGGGACTAGCAGATCCTACGAGCAGTACTTC
TRBV5-1	TRBJ2-7	TRBD1	-	14	CASSWGQGPYEQYF	TGCGCCAGCAGCTGGGGACAGGGGCCCTACGAGCAGTACTTC
TRBV10-2	TRBJ1-3	-	-	15	CASADPGYSGNTIYF	TGCGCCAGCGCAGACCCAGGGTACTCTGGAAACACCATATATTTT
TRBV28	TRBJ2-6	-	-	16	CASSPSQGTGANVLTF	TGTGCCAGCAGTCCAAGCCAGGGGACTGGGGCCAACGTCCTGACTTTC
TRBV7-2	TRBJ1-1	TRBD1	once	15	CASSPLTGTNTEAFF	TGTGCCAGCAGCCCCCTGACAGGGACGAACACTGAAGCTTTCTTT
TRBV7-2	TRBJ1-3	TRBD1	-	14	CASSLAEGQGTIYF	TGTGCCAGCAGCTTAGCAGAGGGACAGGGCACCATATATTTT
TRBV4-1	TRBJ1-5	-	-	15	CASSQDTGGRRPQHF	TGCGCCAGCAGCCAAGATACCGGGGGTAGGCGGCCCCAGCATTTT
TRBV4-3	TRBJ2-7	TRBD2	-	15	CASSQSSGSSYEQYF	TGCGCCAGCAGCCAGTCTAGCGGGAGCTCCTACGAGCAGTACTTC
TRBV6-2/TRBV6-3	TRBJ2-7	TRBD1	-	15	CASSSLGTGQYEQYF	TGTGCCAGCAGTTCTCTCGGGACAGGACAGTACGAGCAGTACTTC
TRBV25-1	TRBJ2-7	-	-	14	CASSDLKTNYEQYF	TGTGCCAGCAGTGACCTAAAGACTAACTACGAGCAGTACTTC
TRBV7-2	TRBJ1-2	-	-	13	CASSFQQGYGYTF	TGTGCCAGCAGCTTCCAACAGGGATATGGCTACACCTTC
TRBV27	TRBJ2-5	TRBD2	-	21	CASSLYGSGLANENRQETQYF	TGTGCCAGCAGTTTATATGGCTCGGGACTAGCGAACGAAAACAGACAAGAGACCCAGTACTTC
TRBV25-1	TRBJ2-3	TRBD2	-	16	CASSAGLASSTDTQYF	TGTGCCAGCAGTGCCGGACTAGCTTCTAGCACAGATACGCAGTATTTT
TRBV18	TRBJ2-7	TRBD2	-	17	CASSPQWTSGRTSEQYF	TGTGCCAGCTCACCACAATGGACTAGCGGGAGAACGAGCGAGCAGTACTTC
TRBV15	TRBJ2-7	-	-	16	CATSRDWAPSSHEQYF	TGTGCCACCAGCAGAGATTGGGCCCCCTCTAGCCACGAGCAGTACTTC
TRBV27	TRBJ2-7	-	few	14	CASRLTGNFYEQYF	TGTGCCAGCAGATTGACAGGCAACTTCTACGAGCAGTACTTC
TRBV28	TRBJ1-1	-	-	15	CASPPNAGKFAEAFF	TGTGCCAGCCCCCCCAACGCAGGGAAATTTGCTGAAGCTTTCTTT
TRBV11-2	TRBJ2-2	TRBD2	once	16	CASSTTRTSGTGELFF	TGTGCCAGCAGCACTACTAGGACTAGCGGGACCGGGGAGCTGTTTTTT
TRBV3-1/TRBV3-2	TRBJ2-5	-	-	15	CASSQFGGGGETQYF	TGTGCCAGCAGCCAATTCGGGGGAGGCGGGGAGACCCAGTACTTC
TRBV7-9	TRBJ2-2	-	once	16	CASSPRPGRTTGELFF	TGTGCCAGCAGCCCCCGCCCCGGACGGACAACCGGGGAGCTGTTTTTT
TRBV9	TRBJ2-2	-	-	13	CASSVGRAGELFF	TGTGCCAGCAGCGTAGGGCGGGCCGGGGAGCTGTTTTTT
TRBV19	TRBJ2-7	TRBD2	-	14	CASSGTRNTYEQYF	TGTGCCAGTAGTGGGACTAGGAACACCTACGAGCAGTACTTC
TRBV6-5	TRBJ1-5	-	-	14	CASSPRGSNQPQHF	TGTGCCAGCAGTCCTAGGGGGAGCAATCAGCCCCAGCATTTT